This entry lists 26 T cell receptor beta chains sequenced from one sample in a study of blood T cell repertoires in COVID-19. Repertoires were generated with immunoSEQ multiplex PCR, while TCRdb's copy carries only in-frame clones and drops some. The sample lists about 270,000 clones, 85% to 90% seen once, with around 2% in the top ten. Sequenced input: PBMCs or T cells enriched from blood (not recorded which). The receptors come from a woman younger than 35 who had recovered from COVID-19.

The chain couples TRBV25-1 to TRBJ1-4; D is possibly TRBD1 (6 bases). Germline CDR1 reads MGHDK; CDR2 reads SYGVNS. V was clipped by 6 bases and J by 3 bases, with 14 bases between them. This CDR3 contains 15 residues. The CDR3 is CASSDTGFANEKLFF. The CDR3 coding sequence is TGTGCCAGCAGCGACACAGGGTTCGCTAATGAAAAACTGTTTTTT.

The table lists this clone with a count of one. The rearrangement joins TRBV28 to TRBJ1-5; D gene uncertain. With 6 bases removed from V and 2 bases from J, the gap between germline ends came to 8 bases. Germline V lookup: CDR1 MDHEN, CDR2 SYDVKM. This CDR3 has 13 residues. CDR3 coding DNA: TGTGCCAGCAGGGGAGAGGGCAATCAGCCCCAGCATTTT. It is translated as CASRGEGNQPQHF.

The gene calls are TRBV7-2 and TRBJ2-7; 8 bases are a match to TRBD1. This CDR3 is built from 19 residues. J was trimmed by 0 bases and V by 6 bases; bases with no gene match: 19. Germline CDR1 reads SGHTA; CDR2 reads FQGNSA. The CDR3 bases are TGTGCCAGCAGGGCGAGGGACAGGCCCATATCCAAGAGCTCCTACGAGCAGTACTTC. Translation gives CASRARDRPISKSSYEQYF.

CDR3 DNA: TGCGCCAGCCGGGAGGGACAGGGACCCTTGGTCGGCGGCTACACCTTC. Translated: CASREGQGPLVGGYTF. The rearrangement links TRBV5-1 to TRBJ1-2; 9 bases match TRBD1. This CDR3 is 16 amino acids long. With 7 bases clipped from V and 8 bases from J, the junction kept 18 bases outside the gene matches. The germline V gene has CDR1 SGHRS and CDR2 YFSETQ.

The chain carries TRBV4-1 and TRBJ2-1, with TRBD2 matching over 9 bases. This CDR3 spans 16 amino acids. Trimming removed 2 bases from V and 9 bases from J; junction bases left unmatched: 11. Germline CDR1 is MGHRA and CDR2 is YSYEKL. The CDR3 region is CASSQIAGDPSGEQFF. As DNA, the CDR3 is TGCGCCAGCAGCCAAATAGCGGGGGACCCATCGGGTGAGCAGTTCTTC.

The rearrangement uses TRBV5-5 and TRBJ1-6; a weak D match, TRBD1 (6 bases). Trimming cost V 0 bases and J 5 bases, with 15 bases left between them. CDR1 and CDR2 (germline): SGHKS, YYEKEE (reference sequence). This CDR3 contains 17 residues. The CDR3 loop is CASSLGPGTTDNSPLHF. In DNA, the CDR3 is TGTGCCAGCAGCTTGGGTCCCGGGACAACCGATAATTCACCCCTCCACTTT.

The rearrangement links TRBV5-8 to TRBJ1-1; 7 bases map to TRBD1. The J segment lost 4 bases and the V segment lost 1 base, leaving 7 bases of the junction unmatched. Germline-derived CDR1 and CDR2 are SGHTS and YDEGEE. This CDR3 comprises 15 residues. CDR3 sequence (DNA): TGTGCCAGCAGCTTGACGAACAGGGGCGTCACTGAAGCTTTCTTT. Translating gives CASSLTNRGVTEAFF.

This chain links TRBV9 with TRBJ2-1, with D perhaps TRBD2 (7 bases). The CDR3 is 15 residues long. The V end was cut by 0 bases, the J end by 6 bases, with 13 bases between. Germline V lookup: CDR1 SGDLS, CDR2 YYNGEE. The CDR3 here is CASSVARGGPNEQFF. CDR3 nucleotide sequence: TGTGCCAGCAGCGTAGCTCGCGGGGGCCCCAATGAGCAGTTCTTC.

The chain has TRBV27 and TRBJ1-2; D uncertain. Germline-derived CDR1 and CDR2 are MNHEY and SMNVEV (reference sequence). V dropped 3 bases and J dropped 7 bases, with 21 bases sitting between them. The CDR3 consists of 16 residues. The CDR3 region is CASSLKPASTDRGYTF. DNA for the CDR3: TGTGCCAGCAGTTTGAAACCTGCCTCAACAGACCGTGGCTACACCTTC.

This rearrangement joins TRBV6-5 to TRBJ1-1, with 8 bases aligning to TRBD1. This CDR3 has 14 residues. CDR1 and CDR2 from the germline V gene are MNHEY and SVGAGI. V shed 5 bases, J shed 2 bases, and the junction held 4 bases outside the gene matches. The CDR3 region has the DNA TGTGCCAGCAGTACAGGGGGGAAAAACACTGAAGCTTTCTTT. It specifies CASSTGGKNTEAFF.

This clone is a singleton in its sample. This rearrangement joins TRBV18 to TRBJ2-3; D is unclear. The V and J ends lost 0 bases and 0 bases respectively, with 7 bases between them. Germline assignment: CDR1 KGHSH and CDR2 LQKENI. CDR3 length: 15 amino acids. The CDR3 region is CASSPPVTSTDTQYF. In DNA, the CDR3 is TGTGCCAGCTCACCACCGGTCACTAGCACAGATACGCAGTATTTT.

The rearrangement joins TRBV5-4 to TRBJ2-5, with D uncertain. The V end was cut by 0 bases, the J end by 4 bases, with 10 bases between. Germline assignment: CDR1 SGHNT and CDR2 YYREEE (reference sequence). The CDR3 has 14 residues. The CDR3 region is CASSLAYPPETQYF. As DNA, the CDR3 is TGTGCCAGCAGCTTGGCCTATCCTCCAGAGACCCAGTACTTC. Filled out from reference TRBV5-4 and TRBJ2-5, the complete variable domain reads ETGVTQSPTHLIKTRGQQVTLRCSSQSGHNTVSWYQQALGQGPQFIFQYYREEENGRGNFPPRFSGLQFPNYSSELNVNALELDDSALYLCASSLAYPPETQYFGPGTRLLVL.

This chain uses TRBV4-1 with TRBJ1-1; weak D call: TRBD1 (5 bases). V was pared by 3 bases and J by 0 bases, with 11 bases between. This CDR3 is 15 amino acids long. Germline V gene lookup returns CDR1 MGHRA and CDR2 YSYEKL. The DNA for the CDR3 is TGCGCCAGCAGCCACGCGACAGACATGAACACTGAAGCTTTCTTT. Translation gives CASSHATDMNTEAFF.

This clone turned up a few times. This rearrangement joins TRBV29-1 to TRBJ1-1; possibly TRBD1 for D (6 bases). The CDR3 consists of 13 residues. The V gene's germline CDR1 is SQVTM and CDR2 ANQGSEA. Trimming cost V 4 bases and J 4 bases, with 13 bases left between them. The CDR3 reads CSVGGQRGTEAFF. In nucleotides, the CDR3 is TGCAGCGTTGGGGGGCAGAGGGGCACTGAAGCTTTCTTT.

The chain is built from TRBV27 and TRBJ2-3; D call uncertain. The CDR3 length is 15 residues. The germline gives CDR1 MNHEY, CDR2 SMNVEV (reference sequence). Trimming removed 2 bases at V and 6 bases at J, with 15 bases between. Here the CDR3 reads CASSLVSYAQDTQYF. The CDR3 coding sequence is TGTGCCAGCAGTTTAGTGAGTTATGCACAGGATACGCAGTATTTT.

The CDR3 is CASSLAGGGWQETQYF. CDR3 bases: TGTGCCAGCAGCTTAGCGGGTGGGGGCTGGCAGGAAACGCAGTATTTT. The V and J genes are TRBV7-2 and TRBJ2-3; D perhaps matches TRBD1 (6 bases). The CDR3 has 16 residues. Trimming left V 0 bases short and J 9 bases short, with 19 bases between. In germline, CDR1 is SGHTA, CDR2 FQGNSA.

The rearrangement uses TRBV2 and TRBJ1-2, with D maybe TRBD1 (5 bases). This CDR3 spans 13 amino acids. The germline gives CDR1 SNHLY, CDR2 FYNNEI. V lost 4 bases to trimming and J lost 8 bases, with 14 bases between them. The CDR3 DNA follows: TGTGCCAGCAGTGGTGTAGGGGTAGAAGGCTACACCTTC. Residues: CASSGVGVEGYTF.

This clone was counted once. CDR3 residues: CSVETGENTDTQYF. The CDR3 nucleotides read TGCAGCGTTGAGACAGGGGAGAACACAGATACGCAGTATTTT. This chain joins TRBV29-1 and TRBJ2-3, with 8 bases fitting TRBD1. Losses at the gene ends were 3 bases for V and 2 bases for J; bases not matched to a gene: 4. Germline CDR1 reads SQVTM; CDR2 reads ANQGSEA. The CDR3 is made up of 14 amino acids.

The chain combines TRBV19 with TRBJ2-2; 8 nucleotides align to TRBD2. The germline V gene encodes CDR1 LNHDA and CDR2 SQIVND (reference sequence). This CDR3 contains 13 residues. The junction had 1 base not matched to a gene; V was cut back by 5 bases and J by 5 bases. The chain's CDR3 is CASSRGGTGELFF. CDR3 coding DNA: TGTGCCAGTAGTCGGGGGGGGACCGGGGAGCTGTTTTTT.

The rearrangement links TRBV28 to TRBJ2-5; 10 positions match TRBD2. CDR3 length equals 19 residues. V lost 2 bases to trimming and J lost 3 bases; unmatched junction nucleotides: 15. Germline-derived CDR1 and CDR2 are MDHEN and SYDVKM. CDR3 nucleotide sequence: TGTGCCAGCAGTTTACCCCCCTCTTCGCAGCGGGGGGGCGAAGAGACCCAGTACTTC. Amino acid sequence: CASSLPPSSQRGGEETQYF.

The rearrangement links TRBV4-1 to TRBJ2-1; possible D gene TRBD2, 6 bases. The CDR3 is made up of 20 amino acids. Germline V gives CDR1 MGHRA, CDR2 YSYEKL. V dropped 0 bases and J dropped 1 base, with 22 bases sitting between them. The CDR3 protein is CASSQDRGRGGASSYNEQFF. The CDR3 nucleotides are TGCGCCAGCAGCCAAGATCGAGGACGGGGCGGGGCCTCATCCTACAATGAGCAGTTCTTC.

The V call is TRBV27, the J call TRBJ1-1; weak D call: TRBD1 (6 bases). This CDR3 has 14 residues. V lost 4 bases, J lost 3 bases, and 12 bases lay in between. The germline V gene encodes CDR1 MNHEY and CDR2 SMNVEV (reference sequence). CDR3 bases: TGTGCCAGCAGTTCACGTAAGGGGGACACTGAAGCTTTCTTT. It encodes CASSSRKGDTEAFF.

This chain connects TRBV5-6 to TRBJ2-5; 15 bases align to TRBD2. This CDR3 is 16 amino acids long. The germline CDR1 and CDR2 sequences are SGHDT and YYEEEE. V lost 3 bases and J lost 3; bases outside the gene matches: 3. The CDR3: CASSYGLAGGKETQYF. The CDR3 DNA follows: TGTGCCAGCAGCTACGGACTAGCGGGGGGGAAAGAGACCCAGTACTTC.

This sequence joins TRBV28 and TRBJ2-5; possible D gene TRBD1, 6 bases. V dropped 2 bases and J dropped 0 bases, with 10 bases sitting between them. The CDR3 extends over 15 amino acids. The germline CDR1 and CDR2 sequences are MDHEN and SYDVKM. The CDR3 is CASSLGTPYQETQYF. In DNA form, the CDR3 reads TGTGCCAGCAGTTTAGGGACACCTTACCAAGAGACCCAGTACTTC.

The V call is TRBV19, the J call TRBJ1-1, with D perhaps TRBD1 (6 bases). V lost 11 bases, J lost 5 bases, and 24 bases lay in between. Germline loops: CDR1 LNHDA, CDR2 SQIVND (reference sequence). The length of the CDR3 is 15 residues. CDR3 in DNA: TGTGCCGCCAAAGTAACGGGGGGCCTGGAGACTGAAGCTTTCTTT. It yields the protein CAAKVTGGLETEAFF.

V is TRBV7-9 and J is TRBJ2-3, with 8 nucleotides matching TRBD2. Looked up from germline, CDR1 is SEHNR and CDR2 is FQNEAQ (reference sequence). The CDR3 covers 14 residues. V gave up 1 base and J gave up 5 bases; unmatched junction bases: 2. CDR3 amino acids: CASSLVGTRDTQYF. In nucleotides, the CDR3 is TGTGCCAGCAGCTTAGTGGGGACTAGAGATACGCAGTATTTT. The full variable domain, completed using reference TRBV7-9 and TRBJ2-3, is DTGVSQNPRHKITKRGQNVTFRCDPISEHNRLYWYRQTLGQGPEFLTYFQNEAQLEKSRLLSDRFSAERPKGSFSTLEIQRTEQGDSAMYLCASSLVGTRDTQYFGPGTRLTVL.